The source of this T cell receptor beta chain is a study of a mutant IDH1 vaccine in newly diagnosed glioma. Study as a whole: Vaccination of patients was performed eight times, in weeks 1, 3, 5, 7, 11, 15, 19 and 23. Vaccination began 4-6 weeks post radiotherapy alone, or with temozolomide cycles. Whole-study findings and limits: Overall, 93.3% of patients had vaccine-induced immune responses.

Germline CDR1 SGHDT, CDR2 YYEEEE. The CDR3 extends over 11 amino acids. Deletions cut 0 bases from V and 10 bases from J, with 5 bases between. Time point noted: week 5, during vaccination. It was 300 ug of mutant IDH1 20-mer peptide that made up each vaccine dose, given with topical imiquimod. Donors' newly diagnosed IDH1-mutant WHO grade 3 or 4 astrocytomas lacked nuclear ATRX. Turning to this clone: Its antigen is undetermined.

This table comes from immunoSEQ multiplex PCR, and its TCRdb copy is limited to in-frame clones, with some not included. The sample has 50,000 to 65,000 clones; over 70% are singletons. The chain has TRBV5-6 and TRBJ2-1; D is unclear. Sequencing used PBMCs, obtained from a glioma patient whose treatment included an IDH1 peptide vaccine. The TCR sequence derives from a man in his thirties or forties with glioma. The CDR3 nucleotides read TGTGCCAGCAGCTTGGCGACAGAGCAGTTCTTC. It yields the protein CASSLATEQFF.